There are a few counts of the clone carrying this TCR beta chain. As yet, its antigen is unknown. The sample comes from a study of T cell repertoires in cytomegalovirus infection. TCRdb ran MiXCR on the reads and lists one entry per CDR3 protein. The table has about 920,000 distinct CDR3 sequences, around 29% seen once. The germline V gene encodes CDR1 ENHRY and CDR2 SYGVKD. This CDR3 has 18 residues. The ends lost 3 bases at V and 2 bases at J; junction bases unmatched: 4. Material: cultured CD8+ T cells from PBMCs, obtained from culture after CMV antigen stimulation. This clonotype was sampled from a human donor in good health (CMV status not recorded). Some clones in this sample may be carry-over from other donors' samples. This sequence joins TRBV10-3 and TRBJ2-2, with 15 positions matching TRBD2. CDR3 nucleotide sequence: TGTGCCATCAGTGAAGCGGGACTAGCGGGGGGAAACACCGGGGAGCTGTTTTTT. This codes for CAISEAGLAGGNTGELFF.